Each of the 11 T cell receptor beta chains below was sequenced from the same sample in a study of CD8+CD57+ T cells in acquired aplastic anemia. All patients picked for sequencing had shown, by flow cytometry, an expansion of CD8+CD57+ cells. Genomic DNA provided the template from which TCR beta VDJ and CDR3 profiles were obtained. MiXCR, run by TCRdb on the reads, gives a single entry per CDR3 protein. The data show some 92,000 distinct CDR3 sequences, 55% to 70% seen once. Input material: sorted CD4+, CD8+, or CD8+CD57+ T cells (not recorded which) from PBMCs. The receptor source for this set is a human donor with aplastic anemia.

This chain uses TRBV7-6 with TRBJ2-1; D unresolved. The germline CDR1 and CDR2 sequences are SGHVS and FNYEAQ. The CDR3 has 15 residues. V lost 1 base to trimming and J lost 0 bases, with 7 bases between them. DNA for the CDR3: TGTGCCAGCAGCTTAGAAGTCCGCTCCTACAATGAGCAGTTCTTC. The encoded protein is CASSLEVRSYNEQFF.

The CDR3 region is CAISGTGNSPLHF. CDR3 DNA sequence: TGTGCCATCAGTGGGACAGGGAATTCACCCCTCCACTTT. This chain joins TRBV10-3 and TRBJ1-6, with 8 bases lining up with TRBD1. V shed 4 bases, J shed 7 bases, and the junction held 0 bases outside the gene matches. CDR1 ENHRY and CDR2 SYGVKD come from the germline V gene. The CDR3 is made up of 13 amino acids.

The chain joins TRBV6-5 to TRBJ1-1, with D possibly being TRBD1 (6 bases). From germline, CDR1 is MNHEY and CDR2 SVGAGI. V was pared by 0 bases and J by 0 bases, with 8 bases between. The CDR3 has 15 amino acids. The DNA for the CDR3 is TGTGCCAGCAGTTACTCGACAGGCTTGAACACTGAAGCTTTCTTT. This sequence encodes CASSYSTGLNTEAFF.

This chain uses TRBV9 with TRBJ1-2; 8 nucleotides agree with TRBD1. This CDR3 has 16 residues. V was clipped by 3 bases and J by 7 bases; unmatched bases: 14. Germline V gene data show CDR1 as SGDLS and CDR2 as YYNGEE. CDR3 DNA: TGTGCCAGCAGCGATCAGACAGGGGTTAGGGTGTCTGGCTACACCTTC. Protein sequence: CASSDQTGVRVSGYTF.

The chain joins TRBV29-1 to TRBJ1-1; D may be TRBD1 (5 bases). Germline V gives CDR1 SQVTM, CDR2 ANQGSEA. The CDR3 totals 12 residues. V gave up 5 bases and J gave up 1 base, with 8 bases separating them. Here the CDR3 reads CSVTTENTEAFF. The CDR3 nucleotides read TGCAGCGTTACGACAGAGAACACTGAAGCTTTCTTT.

Remarks on this clonotype: At one end, the junction sequence differs from germline, possibly due to a read error. This chain connects TRBV27 to TRBJ2-5; 10 positions match TRBD2. There are 16 residues in the CDR3. Looked up from germline, CDR1 is MNHEY and CDR2 is SMNVEV (reference sequence). This CDR3 is CASRSLAGGFQEAQYF. For the CDR3, the DNA is TGTGCCAGCAGATCTTTAGCGGGAGGATTCCAAGAGGCCCAGTACTTC.

This clonotype was found many times. The chain is built from TRBV18 and TRBJ2-7, with TRBD1 identical over 7 bases. The CDR3 runs to 15 residues. CDR1 is KGHSH, CDR2 LQKENI, per germline. V lost 3 bases to trimming and J lost 4 bases; unmatched junction nucleotides: 9. For the CDR3, the DNA is TGTGCCAGCTCACCTGCCGGGACAGCATATTACGAGCAGTACTTC. This translates into CASSPAGTAYYEQYF.

A remark on this clonotype: A much more abundant neighbour one base away suggests this may be a read error. The CDR3 nucleotides read TGTGCCAGCAGTCTAGGGATCACTGAAGCTTTCTTT. Translation: CASSLGITEAFF. The chain is built from TRBV6-1 and TRBJ1-1; D is unresolved. The V end was cut by 5 bases, the J end by 4 bases, with 8 bases between. The CDR3 loop spans 12 amino acids. The germline gives CDR1 MNHNS, CDR2 SASEGT.

The V and J genes are TRBV25-1 and TRBJ1-4; 7 bases line up with TRBD1. This CDR3 spans 16 amino acids. J lost 2 bases, V lost 3 bases, and 6 bases had no gene match. Germline V lookup: CDR1 MGHDK, CDR2 SYGVNS. The CDR3 coding sequence is TGTGCCAGCAGTGAGTCGACACAGGGGACTAATGAAAAACTGTTTTTT. This sequence encodes CASSESTQGTNEKLFF.

This clonotype occurred a few times. The V gene is TRBV7-3, the J gene TRBJ2-1; the D is unclear. Germline V CDR1 and CDR2: SGHTA, FQGTGA. Between the trimmed V and J ends, which lost 9 bases and 3 bases, there was a span of 6 bases. CDR3 size: 11 residues. CDR3 sequence reads: CASGDYNEQFF. Here the CDR3 DNA reads TGTGCCAGTGGGGACTACAATGAGCAGTTCTTC.

J is TRBJ1-2 and V is TRBV20-1, with D possibly being TRBD1 (6 bases). This CDR3 is built from 13 residues. Trimming stripped 8 bases from V and 0 bases from J, with 13 bases between. CDR1 is DFQATT and CDR2 is SNEGSKA in the germline V gene (reference sequence). This chain's CDR3 is CSIHRETNYGYTF. In DNA form, the CDR3 reads TGCAGTATTCACAGGGAAACTAACTATGGCTACACCTTC.